This T cell receptor beta chain was obtained from a study of OX40 agonist ivuxolimab in advanced cancers. On the study more broadly: Three partial responders included one hepatocellular carcinoma patient and two cutaneous melanoma patients.

The ends lost 1 base at V and 2 bases at J; junction bases unmatched: 4. The CDR3 length is 15 residues. Germline values: CDR1 SGHTA, CDR2 FQGNSA. Using immunoSEQ multiplex PCR, the repertoire was profiled, and TCRdb retains in-frame clones only, with some absent. Of around 87,000 clones in the sample, roughly 92% were seen once. The genes are TRBV7-2 and TRBJ2-5; 7 nucleotides match TRBD2. The source was CD4+ or CD8+ T cells sorted from blood, collected in a trial of the OX40 agonist ivuxolimab. This clonotype was obtained from an adult with an advanced solid tumor such as melanoma, head and neck, liver or kidney cancer. As DNA, the CDR3 is TGTGCCAGCAGCTTAGGCGGCGGGGGACAAGAGACCCAGTACTTC. This codes for CASSLGGGGQETQYF.